The rows below give T cell receptor beta chains drawn from one sample of a study of shared clonotypes between healthy human individuals. Measured with immunoSEQ multiplex PCR; TCRdb has only the in-frame clones, and not every one. In the table there are about 2 million clones, approximately 95% of which are singletons. The material sequenced was naive CD8+ T cells sorted from blood. All receptors come from a man aged 18 to 30 in good health. Each CDR3 is given without its conserved first and last residue. Some rows mark clone size as missing; the rest say once, few, many or name a class of expanded clone.

clone size: -; V gene: TRBV19; CDR3 protein: ASSIVSGEPQH
clone size: -; V gene: TRBV4-2; CDR3 protein: ASSQQTGVEQF
clone size: -; V gene: TRBV5-4; CDR3 protein: ASSGLGGEQY
clone size: -; V gene: TRBV18; CDR3 protein: ASSPPPGTGGYEQY
clone size: once; V gene: TRBV11-2; CDR3 protein: ASSLAVAGAGETQY
clone size: -; V gene: TRBV5-1; CDR3 protein: ASSLAGQAYEQY
clone size: -; V gene: TRBV30; CDR3 protein: AWRSSYEQY
clone size: few; V gene: TRBV6-5; CDR3 protein: ASRSLGGNTEAF
clone size: -; V gene: TRBV27; CDR3 protein: ASSISRESSYEQY
clone size: -; V gene: TRBV30; CDR3 protein: AWSGTSVEVWDTQY
clone size: -; V gene: TRBV5-8; CDR3 protein: ASSFSGVGILETQY
clone size: -; V gene: TRBV30; CDR3 protein: AWSVLTTGYT
clone size: -; V gene: TRBV7-9; CDR3 protein: ASSPRLGTSGRGGEQF
clone size: -; V gene: TRBV5-5; CDR3 protein: ASSLVLSSPLH
clone size: -; V gene: TRBV9; CDR3 protein: ASSVAGGPYEQY
clone size: -; V gene: TRBV28; CDR3 protein: ASRAGTSNEQF
clone size: -; V gene: TRBV7-9; CDR3 protein: ASSFGQGGSYEQY
clone size: -; V gene: TRBV7-9; CDR3 protein: ASSLRGYLGEQY
clone size: -; V gene: TRBV27; CDR3 protein: ASSSAGLGSYEQY
clone size: -; V gene: TRBV11-3; CDR3 protein: ASSLAVSYEQY
clone size: once; V gene: TRBV30; CDR3 protein: AWTASLTSGEKLF
clone size: -; V gene: TRBV4-3; CDR3 protein: ASSQDKGSLYEQY
clone size: -; V gene: TRBV5-6; CDR3 protein: ASSLSPTGSNTGELF
clone size: once; V gene: TRBV7-9; CDR3 protein: ASSLGAGGLGDTQY
clone size: -; V gene: TRBV27; CDR3 protein: ASASPSGRPSYEQY
clone size: -; V gene: TRBV11-3; CDR3 protein: ASSSSDLGPTYNEQF
clone size: -; V gene: TRBV9; CDR3 protein: ASSVGFSGEYNEQF
clone size: -; V gene: TRBV10-2; CDR3 protein: ASSESRVYEQF
clone size: -; V gene: TRBV10-3; CDR3 protein: AISEIGTAIGYT
clone size: -; V gene: TRBV11-2; CDR3 protein: ASSLVGISVTELF
clone size: -; V gene: TRBV13; CDR3 protein: ASREGLAGNTGELF
clone size: -; V gene: TRBV5-6; CDR3 protein: ASSSWTGNQPQH
clone size: -; V gene: TRBV6-5; CDR3 protein: ASSYSTLGVDTEAF
clone size: -; V gene: TRBV30; CDR3 protein: AWSGAWGETGELF
clone size: -; V gene: TRBV19; CDR3 protein: ASSIGREGDTQY
clone size: -; V gene: TRBV5-4; CDR3 protein: ASSLVGKDGYT
clone size: -; V gene: TRBV19; CDR3 protein: ASSIDPRQGPYEQY
clone size: -; V gene: TRBV5-4; CDR3 protein: ASTLFDNEQF
clone size: -; V gene: TRBV7-9; CDR3 protein: ASSLATGGINQPQH
clone size: -; V gene: TRBV4-1; CDR3 protein: ASSQDPTGSGYEQY
clone size: -; V gene: TRBV7-8; CDR3 protein: ASSQASGGAYEQY
clone size: -; V gene: TRBV9; CDR3 protein: ASSGVAGGDYNEQF
clone size: once; V gene: TRBV27; CDR3 protein: ASTNFRYNEQF
clone size: -; V gene: TRBV27; CDR3 protein: ASSPGTVNGYT
clone size: -; V gene: TRBV30; CDR3 protein: AWSVGTGDYEQY
clone size: once; V gene: TRBV7-6; CDR3 protein: ASRDLAGAGETQY
clone size: -; V gene: TRBV7-9; CDR3 protein: ASSPRGGASTDTQY
clone size: -; V gene: TRBV9; CDR3 protein: ASSPPPPGNTGELF
clone size: -; V gene: TRBV6-5; CDR3 protein: ASSYSLAGDSYEQY
clone size: -; V gene: TRBV4-2; CDR3 protein: ASSQVGDESTGELF
clone size: -; V gene: TRBV13; CDR3 protein: ASSLADQETQY
clone size: -; V gene: TRBV27; CDR3 protein: ASSWGFDTEAF
clone size: -; V gene: TRBV4-1; CDR3 protein: ASSQGGGRSYEQY
clone size: -; V gene: TRBV6-5; CDR3 protein: ATASRDSYTDTQY
clone size: -; V gene: TRBV13; CDR3 protein: ASSFGQGQETQY